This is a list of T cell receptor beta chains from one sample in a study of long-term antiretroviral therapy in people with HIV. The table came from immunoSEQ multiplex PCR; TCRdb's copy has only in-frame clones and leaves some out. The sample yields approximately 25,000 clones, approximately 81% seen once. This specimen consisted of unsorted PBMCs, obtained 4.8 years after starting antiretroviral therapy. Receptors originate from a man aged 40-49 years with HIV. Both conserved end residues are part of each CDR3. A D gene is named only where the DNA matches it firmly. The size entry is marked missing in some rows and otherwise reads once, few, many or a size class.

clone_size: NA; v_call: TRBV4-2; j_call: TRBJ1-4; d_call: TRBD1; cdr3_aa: CASSSWTGGDPNEKLFF; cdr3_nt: TGTGCCAGCAGCTCCTGGACAGGGGGGGACCCTAATGAAAAACTGTTTTTT
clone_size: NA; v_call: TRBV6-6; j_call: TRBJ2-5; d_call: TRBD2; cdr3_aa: CASRTSGSRLETQYF; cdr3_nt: TGTGCCAGCAGAACTAGCGGGAGTAGATTAGAGACCCAGTACTTC
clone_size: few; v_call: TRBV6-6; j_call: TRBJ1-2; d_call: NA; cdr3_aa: CASSYSLGGTNYGYTF; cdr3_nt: TGTGCCAGCAGTTACTCCCTGGGTGGGACTAACTATGGCTACACCTTC
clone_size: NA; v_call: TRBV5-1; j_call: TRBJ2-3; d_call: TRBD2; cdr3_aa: CASSRGAGGLTDTQYF; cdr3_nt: TGCGCCAGCAGTCGCGGAGCGGGGGGCCTTACAGATACGCAGTATTTT
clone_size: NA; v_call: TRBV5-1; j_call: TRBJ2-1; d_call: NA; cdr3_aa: CASKTDSSYNEQFF; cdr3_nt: TGCGCCAGCAAAACGGACAGCTCCTACAATGAGCAGTTCTTC
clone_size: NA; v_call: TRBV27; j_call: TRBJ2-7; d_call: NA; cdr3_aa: CASSLTRKSYEQYF; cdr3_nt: TGTGCCAGCAGTTTAACTCGTAAGAGTTACGAGCAGTACTTC
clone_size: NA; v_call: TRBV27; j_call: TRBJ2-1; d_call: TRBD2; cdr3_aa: CASSPISGAYNEQFF; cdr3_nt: TGTGCCAGCAGTCCCATTAGCGGGGCCTACAATGAGCAGTTCTTC
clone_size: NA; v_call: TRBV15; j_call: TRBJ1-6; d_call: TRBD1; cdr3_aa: CATNERQGNSPLHF; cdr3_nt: TGTGCCACCAACGAGAGACAGGGCAATTCACCCCTCCACTTT
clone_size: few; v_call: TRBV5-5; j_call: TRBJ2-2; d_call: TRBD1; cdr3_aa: CASSILPPGQGSTGELFF; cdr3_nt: TGTGCCAGCAGCATACTTCCCCCGGGACAGGGTAGCACCGGGGAGCTGTTTTTT
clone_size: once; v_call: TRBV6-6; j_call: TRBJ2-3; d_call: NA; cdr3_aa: CASSYQSNAQYF; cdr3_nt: TGTGCCAGCAGTTACCAGTCCAACGCGCAGTATTTT
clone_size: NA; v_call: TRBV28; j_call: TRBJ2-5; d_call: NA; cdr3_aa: CASSLLGGGKTQYF; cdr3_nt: TGTGCCAGCAGTTTATTAGGGGGAGGAAAGACCCAGTACTTC
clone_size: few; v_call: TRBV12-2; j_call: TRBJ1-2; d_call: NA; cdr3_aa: CASRRARSCYGYTF; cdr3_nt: TGTGCAAGTCGTCGCGCCCGGAGCTGCTATGGCTACACCTTC
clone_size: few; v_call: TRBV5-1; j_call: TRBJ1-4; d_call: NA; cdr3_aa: CASSLDTGKEKLFF; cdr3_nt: TGCGCCAGCAGCTTGGATACAGGGAAGGAAAAACTGTTTTTT
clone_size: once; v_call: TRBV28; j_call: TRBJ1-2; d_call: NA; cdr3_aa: CASSSLGGGYGYTF; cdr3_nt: TGTGCCAGCAGCTCCCTAGGAGGGGGCTATGGCTACACCTTC
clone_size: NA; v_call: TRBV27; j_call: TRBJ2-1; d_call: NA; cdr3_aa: CASGFEGGGNEQFF; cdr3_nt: TGTGCCAGCGGCTTCGAAGGGGGAGGGAATGAGCAGTTCTTC
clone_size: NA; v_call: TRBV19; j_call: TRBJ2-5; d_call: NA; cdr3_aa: CASSGDSGETQYF; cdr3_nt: TGTGCCAGTAGTGGTGACTCCGGTGAGACCCAGTACTTC
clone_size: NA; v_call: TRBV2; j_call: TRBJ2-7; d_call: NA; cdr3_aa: CASKPFPAPAYEQYF; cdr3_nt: TGTGCCAGCAAACCCTTTCCGGCGCCTGCCTACGAGCAGTACTTC
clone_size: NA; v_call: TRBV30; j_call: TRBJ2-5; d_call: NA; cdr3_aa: CAWSSWQGRRETQYF; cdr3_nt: TGTGCCTGGAGTAGCTGGCAGGGGAGGAGAGAGACCCAGTACTTC
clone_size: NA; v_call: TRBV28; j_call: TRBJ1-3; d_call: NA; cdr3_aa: CASSFTGASRGNTIYF; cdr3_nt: TGTGCCAGCAGTTTCACCGGAGCCAGCAGGGGAAACACCATATATTTT
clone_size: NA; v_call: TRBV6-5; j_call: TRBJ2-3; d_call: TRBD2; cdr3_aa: CASSRAGLSTDTQYF; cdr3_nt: TGTGCCAGCAGTAGAGCGGGATTGAGCACAGATACGCAGTATTTT
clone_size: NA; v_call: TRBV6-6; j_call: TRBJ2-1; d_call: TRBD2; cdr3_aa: CASASGRAISYNEQFF; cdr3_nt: TGTGCCAGCGCGAGCGGGAGGGCCATATCCTACAATGAGCAGTTCTTC
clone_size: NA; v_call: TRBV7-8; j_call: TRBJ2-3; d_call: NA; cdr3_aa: CASSLGVGTPADTQYF; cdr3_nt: TGTGCCAGCAGCTTAGGCGTGGGAACACCTGCCGATACGCAGTATTTT